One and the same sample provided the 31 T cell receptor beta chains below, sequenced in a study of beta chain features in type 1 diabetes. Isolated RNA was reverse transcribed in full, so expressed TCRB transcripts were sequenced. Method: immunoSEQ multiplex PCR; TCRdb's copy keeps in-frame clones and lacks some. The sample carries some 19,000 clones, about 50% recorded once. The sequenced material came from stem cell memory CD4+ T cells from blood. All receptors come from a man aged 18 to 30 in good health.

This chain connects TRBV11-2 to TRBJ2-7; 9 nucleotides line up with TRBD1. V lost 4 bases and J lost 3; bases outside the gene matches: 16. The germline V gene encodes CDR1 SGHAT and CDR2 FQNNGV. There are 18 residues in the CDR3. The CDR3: CASSSFRGTGPHNYEQYF. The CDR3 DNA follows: TGTGCCAGCAGCTCCTTCCGTGGGACAGGGCCCCATAACTACGAGCAGTACTTC.

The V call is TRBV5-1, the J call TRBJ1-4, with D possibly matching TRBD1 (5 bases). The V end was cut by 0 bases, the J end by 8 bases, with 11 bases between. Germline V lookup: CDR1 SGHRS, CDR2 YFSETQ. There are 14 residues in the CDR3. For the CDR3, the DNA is TGCGCCAGCAGCTTGGACGGGGGTGAGGAAAAACTGTTTTTT. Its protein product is CASSLDGGEEKLFF. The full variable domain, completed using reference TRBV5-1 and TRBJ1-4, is KAGVTQTPRYLIKTRGQQVTLSCSPISGHRSVSWYQQTPGQGLQFLFEYFSETQRNKGNFPGRFSGRQFSNSRSEMNVSTLELGDSALYLCASSLDGGEEKLFFGSGTQLSVL.

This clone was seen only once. Here the CDR3 reads CASSLAGVTDTQYF. CDR3 DNA sequence: TGTGCCAGCAGCCTAGCGGGAGTCACAGATACGCAGTATTTT. V is TRBV9 and J is TRBJ2-3; 10 nucleotides match TRBD2. J gave up 2 bases and V 4 bases, and 1 base lay outside the gene matches. Germline lookup yields CDR1 SGDLS and CDR2 YYNGEE. There are 14 residues in the CDR3.

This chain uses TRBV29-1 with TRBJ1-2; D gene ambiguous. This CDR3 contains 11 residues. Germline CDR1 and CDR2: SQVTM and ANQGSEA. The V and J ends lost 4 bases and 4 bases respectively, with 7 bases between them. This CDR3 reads CSVVQIYGYTF. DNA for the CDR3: TGCAGCGTTGTACAGATCTATGGCTACACCTTC.

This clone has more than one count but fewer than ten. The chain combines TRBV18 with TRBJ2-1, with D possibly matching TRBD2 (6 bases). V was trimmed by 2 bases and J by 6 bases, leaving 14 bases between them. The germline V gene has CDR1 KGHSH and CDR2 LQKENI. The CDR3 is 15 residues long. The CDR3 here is CASSPTSGDRNEQFF. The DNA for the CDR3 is TGTGCCAGCTCACCAACGTCGGGAGACCGCAATGAGCAGTTCTTC.

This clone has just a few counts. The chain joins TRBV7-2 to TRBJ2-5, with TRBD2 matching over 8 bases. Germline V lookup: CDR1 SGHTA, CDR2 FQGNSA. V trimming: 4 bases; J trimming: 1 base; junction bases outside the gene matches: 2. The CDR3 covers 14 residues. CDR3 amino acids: CASSWRGAQETQYF. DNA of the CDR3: TGTGCCAGCAGCTGGCGGGGGGCCCAAGAGACCCAGTACTTC. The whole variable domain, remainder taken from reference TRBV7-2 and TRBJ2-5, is GAGVSQSPSNKVTEKGKDVELRCDPISGHTALYWYRQSLGQGLEFLIYFQGNSAPDKSGLPSDRFSAERTGGSVSTLTIQRTQQEDSAVYLCASSWRGAQETQYFGPGTRLLVL.

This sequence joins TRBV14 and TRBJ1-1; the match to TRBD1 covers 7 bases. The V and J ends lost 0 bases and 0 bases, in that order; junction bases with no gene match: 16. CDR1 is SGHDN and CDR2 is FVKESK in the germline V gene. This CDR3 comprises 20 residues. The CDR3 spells CASSQDLETGFRRMNTEAFF. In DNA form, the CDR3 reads TGTGCCAGCAGCCAAGATCTTGAGACAGGGTTCCGGAGGATGAACACTGAAGCTTTCTTT.

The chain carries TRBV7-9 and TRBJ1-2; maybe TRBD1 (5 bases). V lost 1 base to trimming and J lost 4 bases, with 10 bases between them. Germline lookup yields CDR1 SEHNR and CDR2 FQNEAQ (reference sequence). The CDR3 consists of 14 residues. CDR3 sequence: CASSLGQSGYGYTF. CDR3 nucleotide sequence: TGTGCCAGCAGCTTAGGACAGTCGGGCTATGGCTACACCTTC.

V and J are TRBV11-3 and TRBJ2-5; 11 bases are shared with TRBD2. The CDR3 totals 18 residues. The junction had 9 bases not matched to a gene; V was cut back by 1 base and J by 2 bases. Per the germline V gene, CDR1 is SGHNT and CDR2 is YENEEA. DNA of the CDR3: TGTGCCAGCAGCTTAGGGCTGAGACTAGCGGGGACTCAAGAGACCCAGTACTTC. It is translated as CASSLGLRLAGTQETQYF.

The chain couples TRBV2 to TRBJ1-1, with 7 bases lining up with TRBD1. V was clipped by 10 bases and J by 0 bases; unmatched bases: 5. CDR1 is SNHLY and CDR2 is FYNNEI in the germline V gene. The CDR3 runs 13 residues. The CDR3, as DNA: TGTGCCATAGGACAGGACTTGAACACTGAAGCTTTCTTT. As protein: CAIGQDLNTEAFF.

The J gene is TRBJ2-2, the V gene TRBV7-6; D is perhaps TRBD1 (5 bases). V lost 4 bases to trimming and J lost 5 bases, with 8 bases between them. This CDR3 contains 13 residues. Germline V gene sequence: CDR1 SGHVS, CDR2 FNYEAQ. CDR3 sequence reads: CASSSRTTGELFF. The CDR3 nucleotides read TGTGCCAGCAGCTCGAGGACAACCGGGGAGCTGTTTTTT.

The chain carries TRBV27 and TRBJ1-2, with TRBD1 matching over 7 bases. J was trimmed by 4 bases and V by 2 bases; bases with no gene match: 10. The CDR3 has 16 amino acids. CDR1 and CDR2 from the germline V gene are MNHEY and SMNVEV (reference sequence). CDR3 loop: CASSLRQTGKSYGYTF. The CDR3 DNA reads TGTGCCAGCAGTTTACGCCAGACAGGGAAATCCTATGGCTACACCTTC.

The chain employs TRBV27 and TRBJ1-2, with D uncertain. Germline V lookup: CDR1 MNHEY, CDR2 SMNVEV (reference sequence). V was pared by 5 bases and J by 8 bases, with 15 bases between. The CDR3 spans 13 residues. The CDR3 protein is CASSGWREGGYTF. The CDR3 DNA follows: TGTGCCAGCAGTGGTTGGAGGGAGGGAGGCTACACCTTC.

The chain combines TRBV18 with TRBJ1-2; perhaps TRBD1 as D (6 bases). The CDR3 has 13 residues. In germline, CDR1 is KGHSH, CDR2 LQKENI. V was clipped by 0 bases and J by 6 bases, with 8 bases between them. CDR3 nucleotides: TGTGCCAGCTCACCACCGGCAGGGGATGGCTACACCTTC. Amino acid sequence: CASSPPAGDGYTF.

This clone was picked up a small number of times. The CDR3 region is CASKPGLAGARGEQYF. The CDR3 nucleotides read TGTGCCAGCAAACCGGGACTAGCGGGAGCCAGGGGGGAGCAGTACTTC. The J gene is TRBJ2-7, the V gene TRBV28, with TRBD2 matching over 14 bases. This CDR3 is built from 16 residues. Germline lookup yields CDR1 MDHEN and CDR2 SYDVKM. With 7 bases clipped from V and 7 bases from J, the junction kept 12 bases outside the gene matches.

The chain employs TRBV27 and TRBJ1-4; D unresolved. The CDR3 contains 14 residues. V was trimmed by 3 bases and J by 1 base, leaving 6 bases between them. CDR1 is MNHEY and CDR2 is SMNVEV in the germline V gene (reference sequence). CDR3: CASSFSGTNEKLFF. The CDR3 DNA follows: TGTGCCAGCAGTTTTAGTGGAACTAATGAAAAACTGTTTTTT.

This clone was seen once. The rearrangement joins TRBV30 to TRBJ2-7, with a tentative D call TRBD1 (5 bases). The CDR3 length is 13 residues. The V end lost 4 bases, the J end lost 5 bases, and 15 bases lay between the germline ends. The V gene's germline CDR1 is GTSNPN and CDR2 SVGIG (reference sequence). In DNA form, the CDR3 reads TGTGCCTGGAATCAGGGAAAAGTCCACGAGCAGTACTTC. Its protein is CAWNQGKVHEQYF.

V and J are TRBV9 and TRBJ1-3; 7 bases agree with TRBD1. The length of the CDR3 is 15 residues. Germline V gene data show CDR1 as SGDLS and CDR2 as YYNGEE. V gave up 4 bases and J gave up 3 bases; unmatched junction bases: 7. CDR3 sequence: CASSLHDRDGNTIYF. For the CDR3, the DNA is TGTGCCAGCAGCCTTCACGACAGGGATGGAAACACCATATATTTT.

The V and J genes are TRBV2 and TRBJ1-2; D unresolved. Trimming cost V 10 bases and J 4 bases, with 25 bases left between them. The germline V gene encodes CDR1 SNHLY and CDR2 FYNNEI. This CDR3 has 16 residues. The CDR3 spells CATRTGVSVFSYGYTF. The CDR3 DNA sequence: TGTGCCACCAGGACCGGGGTTTCAGTTTTTTCCTATGGCTACACCTTC.

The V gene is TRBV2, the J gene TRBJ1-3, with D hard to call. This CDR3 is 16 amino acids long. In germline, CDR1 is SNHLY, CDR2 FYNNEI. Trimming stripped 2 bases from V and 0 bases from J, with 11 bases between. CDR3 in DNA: TGTGCCAGCAGTGAAAGAGGGAGAAACTCTGGAAACACCATATATTTT. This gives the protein CASSERGRNSGNTIYF.

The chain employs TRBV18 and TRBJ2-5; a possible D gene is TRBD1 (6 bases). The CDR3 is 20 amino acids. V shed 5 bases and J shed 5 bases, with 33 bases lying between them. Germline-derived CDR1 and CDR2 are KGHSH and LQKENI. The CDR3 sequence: CASSTPQGLPSITASETQYF. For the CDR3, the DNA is TGTGCCAGCTCAACCCCTCAGGGGCTCCCCTCAATAACGGCGAGCGAGACCCAGTACTTC.

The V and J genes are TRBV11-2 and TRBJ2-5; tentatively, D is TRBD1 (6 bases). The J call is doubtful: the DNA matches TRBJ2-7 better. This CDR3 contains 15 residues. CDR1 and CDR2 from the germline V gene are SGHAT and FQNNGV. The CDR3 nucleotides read TGTGCCAGCAGCTTAGGGGCAGGGGCGACCTACGAGCAGTACTTC. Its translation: CASSLGAGATYEQYF.

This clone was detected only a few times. CDR3 region: CASSRGQEFTGELFF. The CDR3 DNA follows: TGTGCCAGTAGTAGGGGACAGGAATTCACCGGGGAGCTGTTTTTT. This chain connects TRBV19 to TRBJ2-2; TRBD1 matches 8 bases. The length of the CDR3 is 15 residues. Unmatched junction bases numbered 5, after V lost 4 bases and J lost 4 bases. CDR1 LNHDA and CDR2 SQIVND come from the germline V gene (reference sequence).

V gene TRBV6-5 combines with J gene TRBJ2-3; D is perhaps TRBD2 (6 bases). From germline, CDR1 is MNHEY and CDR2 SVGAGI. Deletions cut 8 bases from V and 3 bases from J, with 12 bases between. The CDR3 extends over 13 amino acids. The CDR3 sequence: CASGGSLTDTQYF. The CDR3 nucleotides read TGTGCCAGCGGGGGGAGTTTGACAGATACGCAGTATTTT.

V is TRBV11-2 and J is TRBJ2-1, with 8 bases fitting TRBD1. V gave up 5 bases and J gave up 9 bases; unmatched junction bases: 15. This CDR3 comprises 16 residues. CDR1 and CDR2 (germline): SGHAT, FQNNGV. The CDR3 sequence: CASSMVGRGRGSEQFF. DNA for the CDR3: TGTGCCAGCAGCATGGTGGGCAGGGGGCGTGGGAGTGAGCAGTTCTTC.

CDR3: CASSLSPGGGNQPQHF. The CDR3 nucleotides are TGTGCCAGCAGCTTGTCTCCCGGGGGTGGCAATCAGCCCCAGCATTTT. J is TRBJ1-5 and V is TRBV5-5, with D possibly TRBD1 on 5 matching bases. This CDR3 comprises 16 residues. Germline V CDR1 and CDR2: SGHKS, YYEKEE (reference sequence). Trimming removed 1 base at V and 2 bases at J, with 13 bases between.

The CDR3 DNA reads as TGTGCCAGCAGCTTACGGGGATTGAGGCAGTTCTTC. Translation: CASSLRGLRQFF. This sequence joins TRBV28 and TRBJ2-1; D perhaps matches TRBD2 (5 bases). The CDR3 runs 12 residues. The germline V gene encodes CDR1 MDHEN and CDR2 SYDVKM. V lost 6 bases and J 12 bases, leaving 15 bases between the germline ends.

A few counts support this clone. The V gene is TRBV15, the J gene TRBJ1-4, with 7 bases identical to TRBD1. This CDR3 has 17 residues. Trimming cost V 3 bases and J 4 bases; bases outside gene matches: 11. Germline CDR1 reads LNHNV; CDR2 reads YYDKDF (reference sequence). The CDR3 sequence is CATSSLWDSGVNEKLFF. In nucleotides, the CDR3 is TGTGCCACCAGCAGCCTGTGGGACAGCGGAGTTAATGAAAAACTGTTTTTT.

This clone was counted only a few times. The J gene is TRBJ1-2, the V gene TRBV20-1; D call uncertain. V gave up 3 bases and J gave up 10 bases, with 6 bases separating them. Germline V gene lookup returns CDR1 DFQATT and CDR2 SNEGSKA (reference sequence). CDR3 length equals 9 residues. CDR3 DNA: TGCAGTGCTAGCCCTATCTACACCTTC. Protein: CSASPIYTF.

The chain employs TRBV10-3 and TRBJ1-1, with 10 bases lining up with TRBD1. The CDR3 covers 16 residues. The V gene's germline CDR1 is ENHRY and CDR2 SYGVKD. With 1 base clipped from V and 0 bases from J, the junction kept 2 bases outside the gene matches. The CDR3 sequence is CAISEWGTGVNTEAFF. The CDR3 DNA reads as TGTGCCATCAGTGAGTGGGGGACAGGGGTGAACACTGAAGCTTTCTTT.

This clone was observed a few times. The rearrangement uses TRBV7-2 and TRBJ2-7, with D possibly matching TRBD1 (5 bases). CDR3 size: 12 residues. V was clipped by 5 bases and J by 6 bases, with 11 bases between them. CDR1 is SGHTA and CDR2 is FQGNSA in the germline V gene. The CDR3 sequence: CASSNPDSEQYF. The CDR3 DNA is TGTGCCAGCAGCAACCCCGACAGCGAGCAGTACTTC.